What follows are 22 T cell receptor beta chains derived from one specimen sequenced in a study of tumour-infiltrating T cells in Burkitt lymphoma. TCRdb's copy holds only in-frame clones and misses some; the assay was immunoSEQ multiplex PCR. There are roughly 8,500 clones in the sample; 73% occur only once, and around 40% lies in the top ten. Specimen: tumor tissue. All receptors come from a human donor with diffuse large B-cell lymphoma.

The rearrangement joins TRBV5-1 to TRBJ2-3, with D hard to call. V was pared by 4 bases and J by 0 bases, with 18 bases between. Germline CDR1 reads SGHRS; CDR2 reads YFSETQ. This CDR3 contains 17 residues. The DNA for the CDR3 is TGCGCCAGCAGCAACTTTCCGCCAGGCTTAAGCACAGATACGCAGTATTTT. It encodes CASSNFPPGLSTDTQYF.

Note on this clone: Being one base from a much bigger clone, this may be a read error. The rearrangement links TRBV4-1 to TRBJ2-1; TRBD2 might be the D (6 bases). Between the trimmed V and J ends, which lost 4 bases and 7 bases, there was a span of 17 bases. The CDR3 has 15 residues. Germline CDR1 is MGHRA and CDR2 is YSYEKL. In nucleotides, the CDR3 is TGCGCCAGCAGCCGCCTAAGACTAGGGAAGAATGAGCAGTTCTTC. It translates to CASSRLRLGKNEQFF.

The chain carries TRBV19 and TRBJ1-5; TRBD1 is a possible D gene (6 bases). The germline CDR1 and CDR2 sequences are LNHDA and SQIVND (reference sequence). V shed 3 bases and J shed 0 bases, with 12 bases lying between them. This CDR3 has 16 amino acids. In DNA, the CDR3 is TGTGCCAGTAGTATCGTAGGGACAAATAGCAATCAGCCCCAGCATTTT. Translating it yields CASSIVGTNSNQPQHF.

Comment on this clone: An end of the junction differs from the germline gene, which may be a read error. The V and J genes are TRBV7-8 and TRBJ1-2; D is possibly TRBD1 (6 bases). Germline CDR1 and CDR2: SGHVS and FQNEAQ. This CDR3 is built from 15 residues. For the CDR3, the DNA is TGTGCCAGCATCTTAAACCCGGGGGGCTCAAAGGGCTACACCTTC. Its protein product is CASILNPGGSKGYTF.

The chain combines TRBV27 with TRBJ2-4, with 7 bases aligning to TRBD2. Germline values: CDR1 MNHEY, CDR2 SMNVEV (reference sequence). The junction had 4 bases not matched to a gene; V was cut back by 5 bases and J by 3 bases. CDR3 length equals 14 residues. CDR3 sequence (DNA): TGTGCCAGCAGTCGCCTAGCGGACAAAAACATTCAGTACTTC. Protein: CASSRLADKNIQYF.

This clone was recorded a few times. The rearrangement uses TRBV10-3 and TRBJ2-5, with TRBD2 as a possible D gene (6 bases). Per the germline V gene, CDR1 is ENHRY and CDR2 is SYGVKD. Deletions cut 3 bases from V and 2 bases from J, with 10 bases between. The CDR3 is made up of 14 amino acids. The CDR3 sequence: CAISEGGWQETQYF. The CDR3 DNA is TGTGCCATCAGTGAAGGAGGGTGGCAAGAGACCCAGTACTTC.

The chain employs TRBV5-1 and TRBJ1-1; 9 bases agree with TRBD1. The V gene's germline CDR1 is SGHRS and CDR2 YFSETQ. Trimming at V came to 4 bases and at J to 3 bases, leaving 4 bases not matched to a gene. The CDR3 length is 14 residues. As DNA, the CDR3 is TGCGCCAGCAGCCGGGACAGGGAGGACACTGAAGCTTTCTTT. This codes for CASSRDREDTEAFF.

This clone was recorded once. The chain links TRBV5-1 to TRBJ1-1; tentatively, D is TRBD1 (5 bases). This CDR3 comprises 15 residues. CDR1 and CDR2 from the germline V gene are SGHRS and YFSETQ. The V gene lost 0 bases and the J gene lost 6 bases, with 15 bases spanning the gap. The CDR3 DNA follows: TGCGCCAGCAGCTTGGGCTCGGGGGGTTTTTCTGAAGCTTTCTTT. It is translated as CASSLGSGGFSEAFF.

The V call is TRBV7-2, the J call TRBJ1-1, with TRBD1 as a possible D gene (5 bases). V lost 5 bases and J lost 3, with 13 bases in between. Germline V gene data show CDR1 as SGHTA and CDR2 as FQGNSA. The CDR3 has 14 residues. The CDR3 nucleotides are TGTGCCAGCAGCCCCGAAGTACAGGACACTGAAGCTTTCTTT. This translates into CASSPEVQDTEAFF. Complete variable domain (other parts from reference TRBV7-2 and TRBJ1-1): GAGVSQSPSNKVTEKGKDVELRCDPISGHTALYWYRQSLGQGLEFLIYFQGNSAPDKSGLPSDRFSAERTGGSVSTLTIQRTQQEDSAVYLCASSPEVQDTEAFFGQGTRLTVV.

This clone came up a few times. The genes are TRBV5-8 and TRBJ1-2, with D uncertain. With 1 base removed from V and 0 bases from J, the gap between germline ends came to 10 bases. The CDR3 covers 15 residues. CDR1 and CDR2 from the germline V gene are SGHTS and YDEGEE. The CDR3 DNA reads TGTGCCAGCAGCTTGTTGTGGGATTCTAACTATGGCTACACCTTC. Amino acids: CASSLLWDSNYGYTF.

The J gene is TRBJ2-1, the V gene TRBV11-2; 7 bases agree with TRBD2. Germline V lookup: CDR1 SGHAT, CDR2 FQNNGV. The CDR3 consists of 13 residues. The V and J ends lost 5 bases and 5 bases, in that order; junction bases with no gene match: 3. Written as DNA, the CDR3 is TGTGCCAGCAGCCTAGCGGACCACAATGAGCAGTTCTTC. Protein product: CASSLADHNEQFF.

This chain uses TRBV7-9 with TRBJ1-3; tentative D call: TRBD1 (5 bases). Germline V gene data show CDR1 as SEHNR and CDR2 as FQNEAQ (reference sequence). The CDR3 has 14 residues. The ends were cut back, 5 bases at V and 4 bases at J, with 12 bases in the middle. CDR3 sequence reads: CASSLDSRGNTIYF. The CDR3 DNA reads as TGTGCCAGCAGCCTCGACAGTAGAGGAAACACCATATATTTT.

This clone was recorded a few times. The V call is TRBV29-1, the J call TRBJ2-3; no clear D. CDR1 is SQVTM, CDR2 ANQGSEA, per germline. V was trimmed by 4 bases and J by 1 base, leaving 9 bases between them. This CDR3 contains 13 residues. DNA of the CDR3: TGCAGCGTTGGTGACAAGGGCACAGATACGCAGTATTTT. Protein sequence: CSVGDKGTDTQYF.

The chain uses TRBV13 and TRBJ2-7; D ambiguous. The germline CDR1 and CDR2 sequences are PRHDT and FYEKMQ (reference sequence). The CDR3 length is 11 residues. V was pared by 2 bases and J by 6 bases, with 5 bases between. The CDR3 sequence is CASSLLGEQYF. As DNA, the CDR3 is TGTGCCAGCAGCTTATTGGGCGAGCAGTACTTC.

This clone ranks as medium-sized. The J gene is TRBJ2-5, the V gene TRBV9, with TRBD2 identical over 9 bases. The junction had 7 bases not matched to a gene; V was cut back by 0 bases and J by 1 base. The CDR3 consists of 17 residues. Germline V gene sequence: CDR1 SGDLS, CDR2 YYNGEE. The CDR3 nucleotides read TGTGCCAGCAGCGTAGGGGCCAGCGGGGGGACCCAAGAGACCCAGTACTTC. Its translation is CASSVGASGGTQETQYF. Drawing the rest from reference TRBV9 and TRBJ2-5, the complete variable domain is DSGVTQTPKHLITATGQRVTLRCSPRSGDLSVYWYQQSLDQGLQFLIQYYNGEERAKGNILERFSAQQFPDLHSELNLSSLELGDSALYFCASSVGASGGTQETQYFGPGTRLLVL.

The chain has TRBV5-6 and TRBJ1-2; D remains unclear. Trimming took off 4 bases at V and 2 bases at J, with 12 bases between the two ends. Germline loops: CDR1 SGHDT, CDR2 YYEEEE. This CDR3 has 14 amino acids. The CDR3 DNA sequence: TGTGCCAGCAGCCTGGTAGCGGCAAACTATGGCTACACCTTC. This encodes CASSLVAANYGYTF.

V gene TRBV9 combines with J gene TRBJ1-1; 7 bases are shared with TRBD1. V lost 3 bases and J lost 4; bases outside the gene matches: 3. CDR3 length equals 13 residues. In germline, CDR1 is SGDLS, CDR2 YYNGEE. As DNA, the CDR3 is TGTGCCAGCAGCGAGGGGGCCGGCACTGAAGCTTTCTTT. Translating it yields CASSEGAGTEAFF.

V usage is TRBV4-2 and J usage is TRBJ1-2; D uncertain. V gave up 0 bases and J gave up 4 bases, with 24 bases separating them. This CDR3 spans 19 amino acids. CDR1 and CDR2 (germline): LGHNA, YNFKEQ. DNA of the CDR3: TGTGCCAGCAGCCAAGATGCCGGACCATTGGGCCGCCTGGTCTATGGCTACACCTTC. Residues: CASSQDAGPLGRLVYGYTF.

The CDR3 protein is CASSVGSGATYEQYF. CDR3 DNA sequence: TGTGCCAGCAGCGTAGGAAGCGGGGCCACCTACGAGCAGTACTTC. The chain links TRBV9 to TRBJ2-7; 7 bases are shared with TRBD2. CDR3 length: 15 residues. CDR1 is SGDLS and CDR2 is YYNGEE in the germline V gene. Trimming at V came to 0 bases and at J to 2 bases, leaving 5 bases not matched to a gene. The full variable domain, in which reference TRBV9 and TRBJ2-7 provide the parts outside the CDR3, is DSGVTQTPKHLITATGQRVTLRCSPRSGDLSVYWYQQSLDQGLQFLIQYYNGEERAKGNILERFSAQQFPDLHSELNLSSLELGDSALYFCASSVGSGATYEQYFGPGTRLTVT.

The chain couples TRBV13 to TRBJ2-1; D possibly matches TRBD1 or TRBD2 (5 bases each). Trimming removed 5 bases from V and 5 bases from J, with 10 bases in between. Germline V lookup: CDR1 PRHDT, CDR2 FYEKMQ (reference sequence). CDR3 length: 13 amino acids. The CDR3 loop is CASSPMGDNEQFF. The CDR3 DNA reads TGTGCCAGCAGCCCAATGGGGGACAATGAGCAGTTCTTC. The entire variable domain, with the rest obtained from reference TRBV13 and TRBJ2-1, is as follows: AAGVIQSPRHLIKEKRETATLKCYPIPRHDTVYWYQQGPGQDPQFLISFYEKMQSDKGSIPDRFSAQQFSDYHSELNMSSLELGDSALYFCASSPMGDNEQFFGPGTRLTVL.

CDR3 nucleotides: TGTGCCAGCAGTGCCGAGCGGGGGGGCCCCGGGGAGCTGTTTTTT. Translated: CASSAERGGPGELFF. The V gene is TRBV6-1, the J gene TRBJ2-2, with 10 bases that match TRBD2. CDR1 and CDR2 from the germline V gene are MNHNS and SASEGT. J was trimmed by 6 bases and V by 4 bases; bases with no gene match: 5. CDR3 length equals 15 residues.

V usage is TRBV5-6 and J usage is TRBJ2-7; D uncertain. CDR1 and CDR2 (germline): SGHDT, YYEEEE. This CDR3 is 14 amino acids long. Trimming took off 0 bases at V and 2 bases at J, with 9 bases between the two ends. The CDR3 is CASSLEEAAYEQYF. The CDR3 nucleotides read TGTGCCAGCAGCTTGGAAGAGGCCGCCTACGAGCAGTACTTC.